The 12 T cell receptor beta chains in this list originate from one sample, sequenced in a study of blood T cell repertoires in COVID-19 (dated by TCRdb to the early 2020s). Receptor libraries were prepared by the immunoSEQ multiplex PCR assay. TCRdb stores this immuneACCESS table with in-frame sequences only. Part of the clones is absent; in the studies checked, under half of the shortfall reflects unresolved V genes, and no reason is known for the rest. In this sample the table shows about 370,000 clones, 85% to 90% of which occur a single time. The top ten constitute less than 1.2% of the sample. Specimen: PBMCs or T cells enriched from blood (not recorded which). The source is a man between 18 and 35 years old who had recovered from COVID-19.

The chain links TRBV27 to TRBJ2-7, with 8 bases that match TRBD1. The CDR3 is 14 residues long. Germline CDR1 MNHEY, CDR2 SMNVEV (reference sequence). The junction had 6 bases not matched to a gene; V was cut back by 4 bases and J by 4 bases. CDR3 sequence (DNA): TGTGCCAGCAGTTCGCGGACAGGGCTATACGAGCAGTACTTC. It specifies CASSSRTGLYEQYF.

The CDR3 DNA is TGTGCCAGCAGCCGCGACAGTGAAGCTTTCTTT. Its translation: CASSRDSEAFF. The rearrangement joins TRBV6-2 or TRBV6-3 to TRBJ1-1; D is perhaps TRBD1 (5 bases). The CDR3 is 11 residues long. V shed 6 bases and J shed 7 bases, with 9 bases lying between them. The germline V gene encodes CDR1 MNHEY and CDR2 SVGEGT.

This clone was counted a single time. The rearrangement joins TRBV5-1 to TRBJ2-5; a possible D gene is TRBD2 (6 bases). CDR1 SGHRS and CDR2 YFSETQ come from the germline V gene. The CDR3 is 13 amino acids. Trimming removed 0 bases from V and 4 bases from J, with 7 bases in between. CDR3 bases: TGCGCCAGCAGCTTGGGGGGAGGAGAGACCCAGTACTTC. Its protein product is CASSLGGGETQYF.

This clone is a singleton in its sample. The rearrangement links TRBV5-1 to TRBJ2-3; 10 nucleotides line up with TRBD2. CDR1 and CDR2 (germline): SGHRS, YFSETQ. V was pared by 3 bases and J by 6 bases, with 7 bases of the junction left unmatched. This CDR3 has 15 residues. As DNA, the CDR3 is TGCGCCAGCAGCTCCGCTAGCGGGAGTAGGGATACGCAGTATTTT. It translates to CASSSASGSRDTQYF.

The chain is built from TRBV6-5 and TRBJ2-4; a possible D gene is TRBD1 (6 bases). The CDR3 has 14 amino acids. Germline CDR1 reads MNHEY; CDR2 reads SVGAGI. Trimming shortened V by 7 bases and J by 6 bases, and 16 bases separated the two germline ends. The CDR3 bases are TGTGCCAGCAAAGTGAGGGGGTCGGGAAACATTCAGTACTTC. Its protein is CASKVRGSGNIQYF.

V and J are TRBV18 and TRBJ2-1; 12 bases match TRBD2. Germline CDR1 is KGHSH and CDR2 is LQKENI. The trim removed 4 bases at V and 6 bases at J, leaving 7 bases unmatched. The CDR3 is 16 residues long. CDR3 in DNA: TGTGCCAGCTCACTAATCGGACTAGCGGGACCCAATGAGCAGTTCTTC. Protein: CASSLIGLAGPNEQFF. The variable domain in full, completed from reference TRBV18 and TRBJ2-1, reads NAGVMQNPRHLVRRRGQEARLRCSPMKGHSHVYWYRQLPEEGLKFMVYLQKENIIDESGMPKERFSAEFPKEGPSILRIQQVVRGDSAAYFCASSLIGLAGPNEQFFGPGTRLTVL.

This rearrangement joins TRBV9 to TRBJ2-2; weak D call: TRBD1 (5 bases). Trimming removed 6 bases from V and 5 bases from J, with 14 bases in between. Germline V lookup: CDR1 SGDLS, CDR2 YYNGEE. The CDR3 runs to 14 residues. Here the CDR3 reads CASKKGWGTGELFF. DNA for the CDR3: TGTGCCAGCAAGAAGGGGTGGGGAACCGGGGAGCTGTTTTTT.

The chain combines TRBV2 with TRBJ1-1, with D perhaps TRBD1 (6 bases). With 8 bases removed from V and 1 base from J, the gap between germline ends came to 17 bases. The germline V gene has CDR1 SNHLY and CDR2 FYNNEI. The CDR3 spans 15 residues. The CDR3 loop is CASPKGGDKNTEAFF. The DNA for the CDR3 is TGTGCCAGCCCGAAAGGGGGGGACAAGAACACTGAAGCTTTCTTT.

The gene calls are TRBV28 and TRBJ1-2, with a possible D match to TRBD1 (5 bases). CDR3 length: 14 amino acids. In germline, CDR1 is MDHEN, CDR2 SYDVKM. V lost 3 bases and J lost 4, with 12 bases in between. The CDR3 sequence: CASSFDSRPYGYTF. The CDR3 nucleotides are TGTGCCAGCAGTTTCGACAGTCGACCCTATGGCTACACCTTC.

The rearrangement uses TRBV6-1 and TRBJ1-2; 8 nucleotides align to TRBD1. The J segment lost 2 bases and the V segment lost 3 bases, leaving 5 bases of the junction unmatched. The CDR3 is 15 residues long. Germline lookup yields CDR1 MNHNS and CDR2 SASEGT. In nucleotides, the CDR3 is TGTGCCAGCAGTGAGGCGGCAGGGGGCAACTATGGCTACACCTTC. Translation: CASSEAAGGNYGYTF.

The J gene is TRBJ1-2, the V gene TRBV7-6; TRBD1 matches at 9 bases. This CDR3 has 16 residues. The J segment lost 7 bases and the V segment lost 1 base, leaving 10 bases of the junction unmatched. Germline values: CDR1 SGHVS, CDR2 FNYEAQ. CDR3 DNA: TGTGCCAGCAGCTTAGACGTGTGGACAGGGGAGGCTGGCTACACCTTC. Protein product: CASSLDVWTGEAGYTF.

The chain is built from TRBV9 and TRBJ2-5; maybe TRBD2 (7 bases). Trimming removed 4 bases from V and 4 bases from J, with 23 bases in between. CDR1 is SGDLS and CDR2 is YYNGEE in the germline V gene. CDR3 length: 17 residues. The CDR3 DNA sequence: TGTGCCAGCAGCCCTGGGGACAAGCGGGGAATTGGAGAGACCCAGTACTTC. Protein sequence: CASSPGDKRGIGETQYF.